Listed below are T cell receptor beta chains from one sample, sequenced in a study of beta chain features in type 1 diabetes. Sequenced by immunoSEQ multiplex PCR; TCRdb stores in-frame clones only, minus some. The repertoire holds roughly 450,000 clones, with approximately 15% as singletons. The sample taken for sequencing was naive CD4+ T cells from blood. Source of these receptors: a man aged 25 to 45 in good health. Each CDR3 is given with its conserved first and last residue. Fields, in order: V gene, clone size, CDR3 length, J gene, D gene, CDR3 DNA, CDR3 protein. The D gene is left open where the match is weak. Clone size is given for some rows only: seen once, a few or many times, or a class if the clone is expanded.

TRBV2	few	14	TRBJ2-1	.	TGTGCCAGCAGTGAAGGACTAATTTACAATGAGCAGTTCTTC	CASSEGLIYNEQFF
TRBV7-2	.	13	TRBJ1-1	TRBD1	TGTGCCAGCAGCTCGGGACAGCGGACTGAAGCTTTCTTT	CASSSGQRTEAFF
TRBV28	few	14	TRBJ2-3	TRBD2	TGTGCCAGCAGTCTAGCGGGGCCAACAGATACGCAGTATTTT	CASSLAGPTDTQYF
TRBV9	few	14	TRBJ2-7	TRBD2	TGTGCCAGCAGCCCGGGACTAGCGAGCCACGAGCAGTACTTC	CASSPGLASHEQYF
TRBV29-1	.	12	TRBJ1-2	.	TGCAGCGTCAAAGACGCTTCGAAGCCCTACACCTTC	CSVKDASKPYTF
TRBV6-5	.	15	TRBJ2-5	.	TGTGCCAGCAGTTACTGGGAGGCAGCTCAAGAGACCCAGTACTTC	CASSYWEAAQETQYF
TRBV5-1	.	14	TRBJ2-1	.	TGCGCCAGCAGCCCCCATTTGACCTACAATGAGCAGTTCTTC	CASSPHLTYNEQFF
TRBV19	.	14	TRBJ1-1	.	TGTGCCAGTAGTATTAAGCGGCAGAACACTGAAGCTTTCTTT	CASSIKRQNTEAFF
TRBV4-3	few	14	TRBJ1-5	.	TGCGCCAGCAGCCAAGCGATCAGGGAACAGCCCCAGCATTTT	CASSQAIREQPQHF
TRBV6-5	.	15	TRBJ2-1	TRBD2	TGTGCCAGCAGTGGGGGGACTAGCGTCCACAATGAGCAGTTCTTC	CASSGGTSVHNEQFF
TRBV2	.	14	TRBJ2-1	TRBD2	TGTGCCAGCAGTGGACTAGCGGTTTACAATGAGCAGTTCTTC	CASSGLAVYNEQFF
TRBV7-9	few	17	TRBJ2-1	TRBD2	TGTGCCAGCAGCCGGACTAGCGGGGGACTCTCCTACAATGAGCAGTTCTTC	CASSRTSGGLSYNEQFF
TRBV30	many	11	TRBJ2-4	.	TGTGCCTGGAGTGTTGAAAGTATTCAGTACTTC	CAWSVESIQYF
TRBV29-1	few	12	TRBJ1-2	TRBD1	TGCAGCGTTAGAGGGACAGGGGCCGGCTACACCTTC	CSVRGTGAGYTF
TRBV2	.	13	TRBJ2-4	.	TGTGCCAGCAGGAGGGAGGCCAAAAACATTCAGTACTTC	CASRREAKNIQYF
TRBV4-2	few	15	TRBJ2-1	.	TGTGCCAGCAGCCAAGATTGGCAGGGTAGCAATGAGCAGTTCTTC	CASSQDWQGSNEQFF
TRBV7-9	few	16	TRBJ2-3	.	TGTGCCAGCAGCCTCCGCTCTATACTAGCTACAGATACGCAGTATTTT	CASSLRSILATDTQYF
TRBV9	few	14	TRBJ2-1	.	TGTGCCAGCAGCCCCCCCTCCCGTTACAATGAGCAGTTCTTC	CASSPPSRYNEQFF
TRBV4-2	few	16	TRBJ2-3	.	TGTGCCAGCAGCCCATGGGAACGGGAGTACACAGATACGCAGTATTTT	CASSPWEREYTDTQYF
TRBV10-3	.	13	TRBJ1-2	TRBD1	TGTGCCATCCAGACAGGGACGAGCTATGGCTACACCTTC	CAIQTGTSYGYTF
TRBV11-2	.	11	TRBJ2-7	.	TGTGCCAGCATATCTAAGTACGAGCAGTACTTC	CASISKYEQYF
TRBV10-3	.	14	TRBJ2-1	TRBD2	TGTGCCATCAGGACTAGCGGGCAACACAATGAGCAGTTCTTC	CAIRTSGQHNEQFF